This TCR beta chain comes out of a study of cytomegalovirus exposure and HLA in healthy donors. The CDR3 length is 14 residues. V was clipped by 7 bases and J by 4 bases; unmatched bases: 6. Germline lookup yields CDR1 SGDLS and CDR2 YYNGEE. General study points: Presence/absence analyses assumed roughly uniform sequencing depth across donors.

In the PCR, 60 Vbeta and 13 Jbeta primers were used. Some clones are missing from TCRdb's copy, which holds only in-frame ones; the method was immunoSEQ multiplex PCR. This table lists 150,000 to 200,000 clones. Comment on this clone: Its target is unknown.

The specimen sequenced was PBMCs. The receptor was isolated from a woman aged 60-70 years in good health and CMV-seronegative. V gene TRBV9 combines with J gene TRBJ1-4; TRBD1 matches 8 bases. CDR3 sequence reads: CASSRGPGNEKLFF. The CDR3 DNA is TGTGCCAGCTCCAGGGGGCCAGGTAATGAAAAACTGTTTTTT.